One sample yielded the 26 T cell receptor beta chains listed below, sequenced in a study of control samples from healthy donors and cancer patients. Only in-frame clones appear in the TCRdb table, and some are missing; sequencing was by immunoSEQ multiplex PCR. The table shows 150,000 to 200,000 clones, with approximately 96% occurring only once. The specimen sequenced was blood. The origin of the receptors is a woman aged 40 to 55 in good health.

J is TRBJ2-1 and V is TRBV7-3; TRBD1 matches at 7 bases. Unmatched junction bases numbered 5, after V lost 3 bases and J lost 3 bases. CDR1 and CDR2 (germline): SGHTA, FQGTGA. The CDR3 covers 15 residues. CDR3 sequence: CASSFPGQDYNEQFF. The CDR3 DNA sequence: TGTGCCAGCAGCTTCCCTGGACAGGACTACAATGAGCAGTTCTTC. Supplemented by reference TRBV7-3 and TRBJ2-1, the full variable domain reads GAGVSQTPSNKVTEKGKYVELRCDPISGHTALYWYRQSLGQGPEFLIYFQGTGAADDSGLPNDRFFAVRPEGSVSTLKIQRTERGDSAVYLCASSFPGQDYNEQFFGPGTRLTVL.

V and J are TRBV2 and TRBJ1-1; no firm D call. V lost 4 bases to trimming and J lost 0 bases, with 6 bases between them. The CDR3 has 13 residues. Looked up from germline, CDR1 is SNHLY and CDR2 is FYNNEI. This chain's CDR3 is CASSVNLNTEAFF. As DNA, the CDR3 is TGTGCCAGCAGTGTCAACCTGAACACTGAAGCTTTCTTT.

The rearrangement joins TRBV19 to TRBJ1-5, with 8 bases aligning to TRBD1. Trimming took 7 bases from V and 2 from J; bases not matched to a gene: 13. Germline V lookup: CDR1 LNHDA, CDR2 SQIVND (reference sequence). The CDR3 has 17 amino acids. CDR3: CASTTSDRGRGNQPQHF. The CDR3 nucleotides are TGTGCCAGTACCACTAGCGACAGGGGTCGTGGCAATCAGCCCCAGCATTTT.

This sequence joins TRBV7-8 and TRBJ2-5, with D possibly TRBD2 on 6 matching bases. Trimming cost V 2 bases and J 5 bases, with 9 bases left between them. The CDR3 runs 13 residues. Germline V gene sequence: CDR1 SGHVS, CDR2 FQNEAQ. CDR3 DNA: TGTGCCAGCAGCTTACTTCTAGCGGAGACCCAGTACTTC. Amino acid sequence: CASSLLLAETQYF.

The chain employs TRBV6-4 and TRBJ1-1, with TRBD1 identical over 11 bases. Germline-derived CDR1 and CDR2 are MRHNA and SNTAGT. The CDR3 is 18 amino acids. V shed 5 bases, J shed 3 bases, and the junction held 14 bases outside the gene matches. The CDR3: CASSPLPDRGPLYTEAFF. CDR3 nucleotides: TGTGCCAGCAGTCCCCTTCCGGACAGGGGGCCCCTATACACTGAAGCTTTCTTT.

The J gene is TRBJ1-6, the V gene TRBV6-6; 10 bases match TRBD1. Germline CDR1 and CDR2: MNHNY and SVGAGI (reference sequence). This CDR3 region has 15 residues. Trimming removed 6 bases from V and 7 bases from J; junction bases left unmatched: 6. The CDR3 sequence is CASSQTGQGNSPLHF. In nucleotides, the CDR3 is TGTGCCAGCAGCCAAACGGGACAGGGGAATTCACCCCTCCACTTT.

V is TRBV2 and J is TRBJ1-2; D may be TRBD1 (6 bases). The CDR3 has 11 residues. The germline V and J ends were trimmed by 7 bases and 5 bases, with 8 bases remaining between them. Germline lookup yields CDR1 SNHLY and CDR2 FYNNEI. In nucleotides, the CDR3 is TGTGCCAGCATCCAGGGGTATGGCTACACCTTC. Translated, it gives CASIQGYGYTF.

This chain uses TRBV7-2 with TRBJ2-3, with D perhaps being TRBD1 or TRBD2 (5 bases each). The CDR3 spans 15 residues. Trimming removed 0 bases from V and 1 base from J, with 8 bases in between. From germline, CDR1 is SGHTA and CDR2 FQGNSA. CDR3: CASSLAGVRTDTQYF. The CDR3 DNA reads TGTGCCAGCAGCTTAGCGGGGGTCCGCACAGATACGCAGTATTTT.

The table lists this clone with a count of one. V and J are TRBV7-6 and TRBJ2-1; D is perhaps TRBD1 (6 bases). The CDR3 has 14 residues. Trimming stripped 5 bases from V and 8 bases from J, with 16 bases between. Looked up from germline, CDR1 is SGHVS and CDR2 is FNYEAQ. The CDR3 sequence: CASSPTAGVYEQFF. The DNA for the CDR3 is TGTGCCAGCAGCCCCACTGCAGGGGTGTATGAGCAGTTCTTC.

For the CDR3, the DNA is TGTGCCAGCAGTTGGAGCCCTCGGGCCTACGAGCAGTACTTC. Amino acid sequence: CASSWSPRAYEQYF. The chain has TRBV6-2 or TRBV6-3 and TRBJ2-7; D unclear. The CDR3 covers 14 residues. V lost 4 bases, J lost 2 bases, and 12 bases lay in between. CDR1 and CDR2 (germline): MNHEY, SVGEGT.

V gene TRBV5-1 combines with J gene TRBJ2-7, with D possibly being TRBD2 (6 bases). Trimming removed 1 base at V and 2 bases at J, with 19 bases between. CDR1 and CDR2 (germline): SGHRS, YFSETQ. The CDR3 is 17 amino acids. The CDR3 region is CASSLMGGAVTTYEQYF. The CDR3 DNA reads TGCGCCAGCAGCTTGATGGGCGGGGCAGTGACAACCTACGAGCAGTACTTC.

The chain has TRBV6-2 or TRBV6-3 and TRBJ1-2; the D gene is possibly TRBD1 (5 bases). Germline CDR1 MNHEY, CDR2 SVGEGT. Trimming stripped 6 bases from V and 2 bases from J, with 13 bases between. This CDR3 region has 14 residues. CDR3 DNA sequence: TGTGCCAGCAGCCCTCGACGGACAAACTATGGCTACACCTTC. It specifies CASSPRRTNYGYTF.

This chain uses TRBV7-8 with TRBJ1-1; weak D call: TRBD1 (5 bases). Germline lookup yields CDR1 SGHVS and CDR2 FQNEAQ. Trimming stripped 5 bases from V and 1 base from J, with 17 bases between. This CDR3 region has 16 residues. CDR3 DNA: TGTGCCAGCAGCCCTTCTGGAGGGGCAGGGAACACTGAAGCTTTCTTT. This codes for CASSPSGGAGNTEAFF.

The chain recombines TRBV27 with TRBJ2-2, with 10 bases lining up with TRBD1. The ends lost 2 bases at V and 7 bases at J; junction bases unmatched: 7. Germline V gives CDR1 MNHEY, CDR2 SMNVEV (reference sequence). The CDR3 length is 16 residues. CDR3 bases: TGTGCCAGCAGTTTAGACCGGGACAGGGGTCGCGGGGAGCTGTTTTTT. It translates to CASSLDRDRGRGELFF.

The chain couples TRBV6-4 to TRBJ1-2; 9 bases are a match to TRBD1. The CDR3 length is 14 residues. J was trimmed by 4 bases and V by 6 bases; bases with no gene match: 6. Per the germline V gene, CDR1 is MRHNA and CDR2 is SNTAGT. CDR3: CASSRSTGGYGYTF. CDR3 in DNA: TGTGCCAGCAGCAGGTCGACAGGGGGCTATGGCTACACCTTC.

This sequence joins TRBV7-3 and TRBJ2-2; TRBD1 matches 7 bases. The CDR3 runs 15 residues. Germline CDR1 is SGHTA and CDR2 is FQGTGA. V lost 8 bases, J lost 4 bases, and 10 bases stayed unmatched. The CDR3 region has the DNA TGTGCCAGCCGCGGACACTCAGGGGGCACCGGGGAGCTGTTTTTT. As protein: CASRGHSGGTGELFF.

The J gene is TRBJ2-3, the V gene TRBV24-1; D may be TRBD2 (6 bases). This CDR3 contains 14 residues. Germline assignment: CDR1 KGHDR and CDR2 SFDVKD. Between the trimmed V and J ends, which lost 8 bases and 0 bases, there was a span of 11 bases. The CDR3 region has the DNA TGTGCCACCATCCTCGGGACTAGCACAGATACGCAGTATTTT. The encoded protein is CATILGTSTDTQYF.

CDR3 coding DNA: TGTGCCAGCAGTTACCCGACGGAGCAGTACTTC. Amino acids: CASSYPTEQYF. This chain links TRBV6-2 or TRBV6-3 with TRBJ2-7, with D hard to call. This CDR3 spans 11 amino acids. Looked up from germline, CDR1 is MNHEY and CDR2 is SVGEGT. V was clipped by 2 bases and J by 7 bases, with 6 bases between them.

The V call is TRBV6-2 or TRBV6-3, the J call TRBJ1-2; D gene uncertain. The V gene lost 5 bases and the J gene lost 2 bases, with 21 bases spanning the gap. This CDR3 is built from 17 residues. Germline V CDR1 and CDR2: MNHEY, SVGEGT. CDR3 in DNA: TGTGCCAGCAGTCCCTCTTTGGCGGGGAGTCGAAACTATGGCTACACCTTC. Translated: CASSPSLAGSRNYGYTF.

The rearrangement links TRBV7-6 to TRBJ1-1; D perhaps matches TRBD1 (5 bases). V lost 3 bases, J lost 0 bases, and 5 bases lay in between. The CDR3 has 13 residues. CDR1 is SGHVS and CDR2 is FNYEAQ in the germline V gene. In DNA form, the CDR3 reads TGTGCCAGCAGCTTCAGGGTGAACACTGAAGCTTTCTTT. The encoded protein is CASSFRVNTEAFF. The full variable domain, completed using reference TRBV7-6 and TRBJ1-1, is GAGVSQSPRYKVTKRGQDVALRCDPISGHVSLYWYRQALGQGPEFLTYFNYEAQQDKSGLPNDRFSAERPEGSISTLTIQRTEQRDSAMYRCASSFRVNTEAFFGQGTRLTVV.

This clone came up once. V is TRBV27 and J is TRBJ1-5; weak D call: TRBD1 (5 bases). Between the trimmed V and J ends, which lost 3 bases and 1 base, there was a span of 10 bases. This CDR3 has 15 residues. The germline gives CDR1 MNHEY, CDR2 SMNVEV (reference sequence). CDR3 protein: CASSFRGRSNQPQHF. CDR3 nucleotide sequence: TGTGCCAGCAGTTTTAGGGGTCGGAGCAATCAGCCCCAGCATTTT.

This chain joins TRBV20-1 and TRBJ1-2; D is unclear. V was clipped by 6 bases and J by 4 bases, with 9 bases between them. The CDR3 covers 11 residues. The V gene's germline CDR1 is DFQATT and CDR2 SNEGSKA (reference sequence). The CDR3 sequence: CSARHGYGYTF. For the CDR3, the DNA is TGCAGTGCGCGACACGGCTATGGCTACACCTTC.

The gene calls are TRBV9 and TRBJ2-1; 7 bases are a match to TRBD1. The CDR3 totals 16 residues. Germline V CDR1 and CDR2: SGDLS, YYNGEE. With 2 bases clipped from V and 3 bases from J, the junction kept 8 bases outside the gene matches. In DNA, the CDR3 is TGTGCCAGCAGCGTTCGGGCCGGGACAGACTACAATGAGCAGTTCTTC. Its translation is CASSVRAGTDYNEQFF. Using reference TRBV9 and TRBJ2-1 for the parts outside the CDR3, the full variable domain is DSGVTQTPKHLITATGQRVTLRCSPRSGDLSVYWYQQSLDQGLQFLIQYYNGEERAKGNILERFSAQQFPDLHSELNLSSLELGDSALYFCASSVRAGTDYNEQFFGPGTRLTVL.

This clone was detected once. Within the sample, other DNA sequences also encode this same CDR3. The chain joins TRBV5-1 to TRBJ1-4, with TRBD1 matching 8 bases. The CDR3 is 16 amino acids. Germline V gene data show CDR1 as SGHRS and CDR2 as YFSETQ. V was clipped by 3 bases and J by 5 bases; unmatched bases: 9. The CDR3 nucleotides are TGCGCCAGCAGCTGGGGGACAGGTGGACGGAATGAAAAACTGTTTTTT. It yields the protein CASSWGTGGRNEKLFF.

The genes are TRBV5-6 and TRBJ2-7; tentatively, D is TRBD1 or TRBD2 (5 bases each). Germline V gene data show CDR1 as SGHDT and CDR2 as YYEEEE. V was clipped by 5 bases and J by 7 bases, with 19 bases between them. The CDR3 runs to 14 residues. Here the CDR3 DNA reads TGTGCCAGCAGTCTAGCTGGGGCGGATCGAGAGCAGTACTTC. Protein: CASSLAGADREQYF.

The chain is built from TRBV7-8 and TRBJ1-4, with D possibly TRBD1 on 5 matching bases. V lost 5 bases and J lost 0, with 10 bases in between. CDR3 length: 15 residues. Germline loops: CDR1 SGHVS, CDR2 FQNEAQ. CDR3 nucleotide sequence: TGTGCCAGCAGCCAGTGGACATCAACTAATGAAAAACTGTTTTTT. Translated: CASSQWTSTNEKLFF.